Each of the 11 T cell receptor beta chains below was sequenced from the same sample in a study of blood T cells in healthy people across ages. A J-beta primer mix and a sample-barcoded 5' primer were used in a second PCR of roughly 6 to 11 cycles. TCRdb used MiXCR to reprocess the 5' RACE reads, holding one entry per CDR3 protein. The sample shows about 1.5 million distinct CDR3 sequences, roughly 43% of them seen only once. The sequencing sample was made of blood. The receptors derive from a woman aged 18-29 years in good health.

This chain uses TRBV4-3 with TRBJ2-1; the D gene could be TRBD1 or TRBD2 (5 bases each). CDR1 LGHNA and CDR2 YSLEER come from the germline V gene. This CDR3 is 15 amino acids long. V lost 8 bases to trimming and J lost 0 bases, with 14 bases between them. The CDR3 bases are TGCGCCAGCCAACTTGAGGGGACCTCCTACAATGAGCAGTTCTTC. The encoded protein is CASQLEGTSYNEQFF.

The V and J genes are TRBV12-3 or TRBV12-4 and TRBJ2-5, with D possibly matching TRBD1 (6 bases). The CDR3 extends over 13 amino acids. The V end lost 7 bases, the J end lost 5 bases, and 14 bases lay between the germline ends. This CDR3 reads CASKLDRKETQYF. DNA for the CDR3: TGTGCCAGCAAACTGGACAGAAAGGAGACCCAGTACTTC.

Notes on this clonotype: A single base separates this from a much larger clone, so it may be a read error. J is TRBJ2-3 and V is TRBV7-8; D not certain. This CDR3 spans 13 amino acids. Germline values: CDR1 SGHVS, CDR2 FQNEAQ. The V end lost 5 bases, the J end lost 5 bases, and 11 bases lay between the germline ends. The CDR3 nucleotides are TGTGCCAGCAGCGTAGTGCTCTTAGATACGCAGTATTTT. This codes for CASSVVLLDTQYF.

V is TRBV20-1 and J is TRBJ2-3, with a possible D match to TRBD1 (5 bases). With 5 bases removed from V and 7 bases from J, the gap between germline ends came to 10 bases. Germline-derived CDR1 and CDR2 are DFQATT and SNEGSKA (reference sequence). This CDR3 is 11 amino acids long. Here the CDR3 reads CSAPRQNTQYF. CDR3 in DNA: TGCAGTGCTCCCCGACAGAATACGCAGTATTTT.

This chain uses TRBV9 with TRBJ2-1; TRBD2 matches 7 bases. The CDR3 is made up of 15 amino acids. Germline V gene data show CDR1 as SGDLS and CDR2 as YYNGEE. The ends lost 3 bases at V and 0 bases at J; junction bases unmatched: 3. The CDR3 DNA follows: TGTGCCAGCAGCGGGGGACTACTCTCCTACAATGAGCAGTTCTTC. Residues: CASSGGLLSYNEQFF.

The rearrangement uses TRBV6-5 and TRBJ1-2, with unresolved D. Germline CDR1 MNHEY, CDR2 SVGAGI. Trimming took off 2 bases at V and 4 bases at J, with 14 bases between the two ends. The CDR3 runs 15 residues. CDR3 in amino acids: CASSYADTPTYGYTF. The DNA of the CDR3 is TGTGCCAGCAGTTACGCCGACACCCCTACCTATGGCTACACCTTC.

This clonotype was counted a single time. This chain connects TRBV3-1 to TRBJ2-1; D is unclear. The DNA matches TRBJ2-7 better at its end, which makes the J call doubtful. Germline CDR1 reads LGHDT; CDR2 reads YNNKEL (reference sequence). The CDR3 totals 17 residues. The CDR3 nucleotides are TGTGCCAGCAGCCAAGACGGGCTCCTGAGCTCCTACAATGAGCAGTACTTC. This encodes CASSQDGLLSSYNEQYF.

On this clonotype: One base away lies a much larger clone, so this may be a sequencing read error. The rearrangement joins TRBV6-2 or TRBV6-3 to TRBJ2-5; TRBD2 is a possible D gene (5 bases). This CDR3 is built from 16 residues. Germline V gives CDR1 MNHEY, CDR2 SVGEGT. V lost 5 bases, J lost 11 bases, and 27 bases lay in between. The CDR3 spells CASSPDLGVAYNEQYF. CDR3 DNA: TGTGCCAGCAGTCCCGACCTGGGAGTGGCGTACAATGAGCAGTACTTC.

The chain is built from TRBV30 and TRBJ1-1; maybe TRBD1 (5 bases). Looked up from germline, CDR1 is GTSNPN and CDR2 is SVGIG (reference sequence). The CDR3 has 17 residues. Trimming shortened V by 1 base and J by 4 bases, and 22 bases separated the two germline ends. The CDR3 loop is CAWSANPLRERVTEAFF. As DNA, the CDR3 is TGTGCCTGGAGTGCAAATCCTCTCAGGGAACGGGTCACTGAAGCTTTCTTT.

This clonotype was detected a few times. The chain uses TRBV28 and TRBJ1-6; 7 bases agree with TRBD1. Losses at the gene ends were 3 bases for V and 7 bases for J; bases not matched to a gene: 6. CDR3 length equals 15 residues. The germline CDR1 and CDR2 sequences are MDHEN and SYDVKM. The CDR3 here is CASSFIDRVNSPLHF. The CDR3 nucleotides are TGTGCCAGCAGTTTTATCGACAGGGTAAATTCACCCCTCCACTTT.

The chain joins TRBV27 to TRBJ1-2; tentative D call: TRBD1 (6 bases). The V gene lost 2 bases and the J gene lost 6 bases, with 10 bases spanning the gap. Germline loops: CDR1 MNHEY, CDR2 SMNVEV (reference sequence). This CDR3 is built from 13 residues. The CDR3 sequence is CASSLQGFNGYTF. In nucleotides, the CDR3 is TGTGCCAGCAGTTTACAGGGGTTTAATGGCTACACCTTC.